This TCR beta chain came from a study of blood T cell repertoires in COVID-19. All enrollees were roughly 18 to 89 years old and from roughly 26 US areas. TCRdb's copy holds only in-frame clones and misses some; the assay was immunoSEQ multiplex PCR. Of about 150,000 clones listed, 70% to 80% were seen once; the top ten hold 15% to 20%. With 2 bases clipped from V and 3 bases from J, the junction kept 6 bases outside the gene matches. The CDR3 sequence is 16 residues long. The V gene's germline CDR1 is SGHRS and CDR2 YFSETQ. The sequencing input was PBMCs or T cells enriched from blood (not recorded which). The rearrangement uses TRBV5-1 and TRBJ2-1, with 9 bases that match TRBD1. The clonotype comes from a woman aged 65 to 85 in a cohort exposed to, infected with or recovered from COVID-19 (not recorded which). The CDR3 sequence is CASSLRPGQGYNEQFF. CDR3 DNA sequence: TGCGCCAGCAGCTTAAGACCGGGACAGGGCTACAATGAGCAGTTCTTC.